This passage covers 17 T cell receptor beta chains from one sample sequenced in a study of spatial heterogeneity in lung cancer. Study-wide results and caveats: Counts of expanded alpha and beta TCRs within tumors tracked the tumor nonsynonymous mutation count.

Antigen specificity for these receptors is unknown. TCRdb recomputed calls from the 5' RACE reads with MiXCR, one row per CDR3 protein. This sample carries around 230 distinct CDR3 sequences, roughly two fifths of them seen once, and the ten largest clones take roughly 52%. Time point denoted: sample taken at primary tumor resection. Sequenced here: lung tumor tissue, sampled at surgery. The source is a female donor with early-stage non-small cell lung cancer.

In the case of this clonotype: The library was designed around alpha chains, so this beta chain is a stray read whose abundance carries little weight. The chain combines TRBV6-1 with TRBJ2-1; D is ambiguous. The CDR3 sequence is 15 residues long. CDR1 is MNHNS, CDR2 SASEGT, per germline. Trimming left V 2 bases short and J 0 bases short, with 8 bases between. The CDR3 sequence: CASSEPRSSYNEQFF. The CDR3 DNA follows: TGTGCCAGCAGTGAACCCAGGAGCTCCTACAATGAGCAGTTCTTC.

Worth noting for this clonotype: Being off target in a library aimed at alpha chains, this beta chain has a size of little meaning. The chain uses TRBV28 and TRBJ2-7; weak D call: TRBD2 (5 bases). The germline V gene encodes CDR1 MDHEN and CDR2 SYDVKM. The CDR3 covers 11 residues. V lost 5 bases and J 5 bases, leaving 7 bases between the germline ends. CDR3 amino acids: CASSRRDEQYF. In DNA form, the CDR3 reads TGTGCCAGCAGTCGGCGGGACGAGCAGTACTTC.

Comment on this clonotype: The library was built for alpha chains, so this beta chain is an off-target read and its size means little. This sequence joins TRBV5-4 and TRBJ2-3, with D possibly TRBD1 on 6 matching bases. CDR3 length: 15 residues. Trimming cost V 4 bases and J 5 bases, with 17 bases left between them. From germline, CDR1 is SGHNT and CDR2 YYREEE (reference sequence). Written as DNA, the CDR3 is TGTGCCAGCAGCCCCGGATGGGGGCGCGGAGATACGCAGTATTTT. This sequence encodes CASSPGWGRGDTQYF.

About this clonotype: Mismatch with germline at one junction end may stem from a read error. This beta chain lies outside the target of a library built for alpha chains; its clone size means little. J is TRBJ2-2 and V is TRBV12-3 or TRBV12-4; 8 bases align to TRBD1. This CDR3 contains 16 residues. The CDR3 nucleotides are TGTGCCAGCAGTTCTTGGAGGACAGGGCGCACCGGGGAGCTTTTTTTT. Translation gives CASSSWRTGRTGELFF.

By frequency in the sample, this clonotype is hyperexpanded. This beta chain came through as a stray read in a library set up for alpha chains, and its size says little. This rearrangement joins TRBV2 to TRBJ2-7; 7 bases match TRBD1. Germline V gene lookup returns CDR1 SNHLY and CDR2 FYNNEI. This CDR3 is 15 amino acids long. The V segment lost 1 base and the J segment 0 bases; nucleotides outside the gene matches: 3. Written as DNA, the CDR3 is TGTGCCAGCAGTGAAGGGGACAGCCTCTCCTACGAGCAGTACTTC. Its protein is CASSEGDSLSYEQYF.

As regards this clonotype: This beta chain represents an off-target read in a library built for alpha chains; its size is of limited meaning. The V call is TRBV5-1, the J call TRBJ2-7; 7 positions agree with TRBD2. This CDR3 is built from 14 residues. Unmatched junction bases numbered 4, after V lost 3 bases and J lost 1 base. CDR1 and CDR2 from the germline V gene are SGHRS and YFSETQ. The chain's CDR3 is CASSWEGQSYEQYF. The CDR3 DNA reads as TGCGCCAGCAGCTGGGAGGGCCAGTCCTACGAGCAGTACTTC.

In regard to this clonotype: This beta chain is an unintended read in a library built for alpha chains; its size means little. V usage is TRBV2 and J usage is TRBJ2-7, with 8 bases identical to TRBD2. This CDR3 is 15 amino acids long. V lost 1 base to trimming and J lost 1 base; unmatched junction nucleotides: 3. The germline V gene has CDR1 SNHLY and CDR2 FYNNEI. The CDR3 protein is CASSEGTSKSYEQYF. The CDR3 region has the DNA TGTGCCAGCAGTGAAGGGACTAGCAAATCCTACGAGCAGTACTTC.

Concerning this clonotype: This beta chain lies outside the target of a library built for alpha chains; its clone size means little. This chain uses TRBV12-3 or TRBV12-4 with TRBJ2-7; D may be TRBD2 (5 bases). The CDR3 is 14 amino acids. The V end lost 7 bases, the J end lost 3 bases, and 16 bases lay between the germline ends. The CDR3 reads CASNVRERGYEQYF. In nucleotides, the CDR3 is TGTGCCAGCAACGTGAGGGAAAGAGGCTACGAGCAGTACTTC.

About this clonotype itself: This beta chain appears as a stray read in a library generated for alpha chains; its size is not informative. The rearrangement uses TRBV11-3 and TRBJ2-1; 10 bases align to TRBD1. Germline assignment: CDR1 SGHNT and CDR2 YENEEA. CDR3 length equals 16 residues. Trimming removed 5 bases from V and 4 bases from J; junction bases left unmatched: 8. Here the CDR3 reads CASSPETGGLYNEQFF. Written as DNA, the CDR3 is TGTGCCAGCAGCCCCGAGACAGGGGGCCTTTACAATGAGCAGTTCTTC. Using reference TRBV11-3 and TRBJ2-1 for the parts outside the CDR3, the full variable domain is EAGVVQSPRYKIIEKKQPVAFWCNPISGHNTLYWYLQNLGQGPELLIRYENEEAVDDSQLPKDRFSAERLKGVDSTLKIQPAELGDSAVYLCASSPETGGLYNEQFFGPGTRLTVL.

Within the sample, this clonotype is large (0.1 to 1%). This beta chain turned up in a library designed for alpha chains; as an off-target read, its abundance says little. The J gene is TRBJ2-1, the V gene TRBV4-3; 11 bases fit TRBD2. V lost 1 base and J lost 4; bases outside the gene matches: 6. The CDR3 has 17 residues. Germline V gene sequence: CDR1 LGHNA, CDR2 YSLEER. The CDR3 nucleotides are TGCGCCAGCAGCCAAGGTCGTATAGCGGGGGGGTACAATGAGCAGTTCTTC. Its protein product is CASSQGRIAGGYNEQFF.

In regard to this clonotype: Since it is a stray read in a library aimed at alpha chains, this beta chain has a size that is not meaningful. The CDR3 is CASSKKLAGGPVNTGELFF. Written as DNA, the CDR3 is TGTGCCAGCAGCAAGAAACTAGCGGGAGGACCCGTAAACACCGGGGAGCTGTTTTTT. The chain employs TRBV21-1 and TRBJ2-2; the DNA was not used to check the table's D call, TRBD2. TRBV21-1 is reported as a pseudogene. The CDR3 contains 19 residues.

To note about this clonotype: The size of this beta chain means little, since it is a stray read in a library made for alpha chains. This rearrangement joins TRBV7-9 to TRBJ2-2; D uncertain. Looked up from germline, CDR1 is SEHNR and CDR2 is FQNEAQ (reference sequence). V lost 2 bases, J lost 3 bases, and 10 bases lay in between. The CDR3 is made up of 15 amino acids. CDR3 region: CASSLRKEYTGELFF. The CDR3 coding sequence is TGTGCCAGCAGCTTAAGGAAAGAGTACACCGGGGAGCTGTTTTTT.

Only a few counts were recorded for this clonotype. This beta chain slipped into a library made for alpha chains as a stray read, so its size is not meaningful. The chain employs TRBV14 and TRBJ2-7, with a tentative D call TRBD1 (6 bases). Germline V gene data show CDR1 as SGHDN and CDR2 as FVKESK. The CDR3 extends over 16 amino acids. Trimming shortened V by 0 bases and J by 2 bases, and 14 bases separated the two germline ends. The DNA for the CDR3 is TGTGCCAGCAGCCAAGACACTAAGGACAGACCCTACGAGCAGTACTTC. It encodes CASSQDTKDRPYEQYF.

As concerns this clonotype: This beta chain turned up in a library designed for alpha chains; as an off-target read, its abundance says little. This chain joins TRBV12-3 or TRBV12-4 and TRBJ2-1; D not resolved. The CDR3 contains 13 residues. V was pared by 6 bases and J by 2 bases, with 8 bases between. CDR3 loop: CASRSPAYNEQFF. The CDR3 DNA follows: TGTGCCAGCAGGTCGCCGGCCTACAATGAGCAGTTCTTC.

The sample holds a few counts of this clonotype. A library made for alpha chains picked up this beta chain off target, so its size means little. The gene calls are TRBV6-5 and TRBJ1-2; the match to TRBD1 covers 9 bases. The V and J ends lost 6 bases and 3 bases, in that order; junction bases with no gene match: 2. The CDR3 spans 13 residues. In germline, CDR1 is MNHEY, CDR2 SVGAGI. This CDR3 is CASSRQGDYGYTF. The CDR3 DNA reads TGTGCCAGCAGCCGACAGGGGGACTATGGCTACACCTTC.

Within the sample, this clonotype is hyperexpanded. For a library built for alpha chains, this beta chain is a stray read; little rests on its size. The V call is TRBV12-3 or TRBV12-4, the J call TRBJ2-7, with 7 bases aligning to TRBD1. The trim removed 5 bases at V and 0 bases at J, leaving 7 bases unmatched. The CDR3 contains 15 residues. CDR3 in DNA: TGTGCCAGCAGTGCCGACAGGGTATTCTCCTACGAGCAGTACTTC. Translated: CASSADRVFSYEQYF.

This clonotype ranks as medium-sized. A library made for alpha chains picked up this beta chain off target, so its size means little. This rearrangement joins TRBV20-1 to TRBJ2-1, with 9 bases fitting TRBD2. The CDR3 is 15 amino acids. V shed 3 bases and J 4 bases; nucleotides not matched to a gene: 7. Germline CDR1 DFQATT, CDR2 SNEGSKA (reference sequence). The DNA of the CDR3 is TGCAGTGCTAGGTTTCTAGCGGGGCCGTACAATGAGCAGTTCTTC. Amino acids: CSARFLAGPYNEQFF.